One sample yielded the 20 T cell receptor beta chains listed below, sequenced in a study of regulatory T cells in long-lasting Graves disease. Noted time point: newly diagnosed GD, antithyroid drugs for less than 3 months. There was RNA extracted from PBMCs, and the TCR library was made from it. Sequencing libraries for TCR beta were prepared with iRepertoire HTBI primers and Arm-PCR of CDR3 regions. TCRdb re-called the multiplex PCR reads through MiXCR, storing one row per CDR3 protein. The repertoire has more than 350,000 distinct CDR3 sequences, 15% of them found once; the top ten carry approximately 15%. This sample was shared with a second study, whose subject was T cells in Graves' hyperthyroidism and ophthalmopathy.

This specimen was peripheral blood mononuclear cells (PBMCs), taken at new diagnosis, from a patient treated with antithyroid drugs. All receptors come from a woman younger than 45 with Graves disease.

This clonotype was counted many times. The CDR3 DNA is TGTGCCAGCGGGGGATCCCGCCAGTACTTC. As protein: CASGGSRQYF. The V and J genes are TRBV12-3 or TRBV12-4 and TRBJ2-7; D may match TRBD1 or TRBD2 (5 bases each). This CDR3 is built from 10 residues. V was cut by 8 bases and J by 10 bases, with 12 bases left in between.

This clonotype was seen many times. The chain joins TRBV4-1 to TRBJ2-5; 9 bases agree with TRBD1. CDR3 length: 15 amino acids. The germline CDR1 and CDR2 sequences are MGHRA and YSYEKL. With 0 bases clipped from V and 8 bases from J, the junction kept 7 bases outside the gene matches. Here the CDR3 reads CASSQDGLDRGTQYF. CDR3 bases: TGCGCCAGCAGCCAAGATGGATTGGACAGGGGAACCCAGTACTTC.

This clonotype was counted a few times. This chain's CDR3 is CSVARGGGTTQYF. CDR3 nucleotides: TGCAGCGTCGCCCGGGGGGGGGGAACGACCCAGTACTTC. The V call is TRBV29-1, the J call TRBJ2-5, with 8 bases lining up with TRBD2. The CDR3 runs to 13 residues. V dropped 6 bases and J dropped 7; count of bases not matched to a gene: 10. Per germline, CDR1 SQVTM and CDR2 ANQGSEA.

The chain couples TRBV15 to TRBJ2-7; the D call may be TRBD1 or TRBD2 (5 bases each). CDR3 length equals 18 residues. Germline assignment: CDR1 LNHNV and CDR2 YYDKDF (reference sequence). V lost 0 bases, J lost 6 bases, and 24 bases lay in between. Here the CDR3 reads CATSRDPKRGFRDLEQYF. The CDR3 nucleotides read TGTGCCACCAGCAGAGACCCCAAGAGGGGCTTTAGGGACCTCGAGCAGTACTTC.

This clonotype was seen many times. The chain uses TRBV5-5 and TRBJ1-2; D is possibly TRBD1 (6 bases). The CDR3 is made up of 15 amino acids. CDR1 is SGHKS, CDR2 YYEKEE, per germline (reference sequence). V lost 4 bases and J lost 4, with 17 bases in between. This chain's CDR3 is CASSHGGLNVYGYTF. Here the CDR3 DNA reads TGTGCCAGCAGCCATGGGGGGCTCAACGTCTATGGCTACACCTTC.

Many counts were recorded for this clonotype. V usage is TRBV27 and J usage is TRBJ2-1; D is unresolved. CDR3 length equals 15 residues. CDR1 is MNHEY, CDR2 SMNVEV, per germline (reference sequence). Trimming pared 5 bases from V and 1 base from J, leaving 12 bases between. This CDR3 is CASSMSEPSYNEQFF. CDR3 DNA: TGTGCCAGCAGTATGTCCGAACCGTCCTACAATGAGCAGTTCTTC.

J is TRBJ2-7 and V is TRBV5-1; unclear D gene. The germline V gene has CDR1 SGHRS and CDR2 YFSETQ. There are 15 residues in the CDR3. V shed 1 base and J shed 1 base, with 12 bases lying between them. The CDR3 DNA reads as TGCGCCAGCAGCTTGACGGGCTCGTCTTCCTACGAGCAGTACTTC. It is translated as CASSLTGSSSYEQYF.

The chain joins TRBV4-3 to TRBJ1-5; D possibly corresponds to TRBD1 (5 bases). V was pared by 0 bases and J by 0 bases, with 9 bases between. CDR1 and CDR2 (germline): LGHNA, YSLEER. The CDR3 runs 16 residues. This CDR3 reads CASSQEGGVSNQPQHF. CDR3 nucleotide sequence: TGCGCCAGCAGCCAAGAGGGGGGTGTTAGCAATCAGCCCCAGCATTTT.

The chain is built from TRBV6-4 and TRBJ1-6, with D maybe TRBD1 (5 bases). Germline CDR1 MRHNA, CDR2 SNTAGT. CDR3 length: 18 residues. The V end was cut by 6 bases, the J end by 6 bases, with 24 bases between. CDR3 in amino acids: CASRGLQLSGVTNSPLHF. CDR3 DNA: TGTGCCAGCAGGGGGTTGCAGCTTTCGGGGGTGACTAATTCACCCCTCCACTTT.

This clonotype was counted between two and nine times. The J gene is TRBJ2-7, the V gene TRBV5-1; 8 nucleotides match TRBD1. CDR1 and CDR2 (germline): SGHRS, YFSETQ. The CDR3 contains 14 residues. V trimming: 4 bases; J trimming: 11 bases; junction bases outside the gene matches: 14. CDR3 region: CASSPLTGEARKYF. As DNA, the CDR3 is TGCGCCAGCAGCCCGCTGACAGGGGAAGCCAGGAAGTACTTC.

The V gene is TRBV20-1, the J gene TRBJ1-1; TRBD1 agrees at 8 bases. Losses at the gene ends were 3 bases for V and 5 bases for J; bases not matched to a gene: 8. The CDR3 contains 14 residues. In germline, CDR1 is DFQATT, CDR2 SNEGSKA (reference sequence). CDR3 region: CSARDTGGRTEAFF. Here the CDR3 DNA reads TGCAGTGCTAGGGATACAGGGGGAAGGACTGAAGCTTTCTTT.

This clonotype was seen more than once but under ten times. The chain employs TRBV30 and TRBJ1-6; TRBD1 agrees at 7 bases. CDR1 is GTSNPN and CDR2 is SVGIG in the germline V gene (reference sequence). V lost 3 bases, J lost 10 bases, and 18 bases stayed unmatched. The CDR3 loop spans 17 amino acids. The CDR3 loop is CAWSPIDRRQGYSPLHF. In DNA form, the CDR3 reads TGTGCCTGGAGCCCGATCGACCGGAGACAGGGATACTCACCCCTCCACTTT.

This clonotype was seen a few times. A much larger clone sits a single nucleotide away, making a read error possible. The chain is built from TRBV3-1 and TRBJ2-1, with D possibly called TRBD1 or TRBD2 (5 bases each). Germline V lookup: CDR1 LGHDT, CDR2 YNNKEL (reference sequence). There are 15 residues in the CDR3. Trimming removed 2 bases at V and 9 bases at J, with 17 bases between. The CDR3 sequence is CASSQRMGPNSEQFF. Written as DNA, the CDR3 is TGTGCCAGCAGCCAAAGAATGGGACCTAACAGTGAGCAGTTCTTC.

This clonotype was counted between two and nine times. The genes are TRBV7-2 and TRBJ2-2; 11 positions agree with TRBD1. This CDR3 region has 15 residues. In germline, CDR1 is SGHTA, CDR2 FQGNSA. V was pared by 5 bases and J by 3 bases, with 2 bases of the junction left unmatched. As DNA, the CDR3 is TGTGCCAGCAGCCGGGACAGGGGGGACACCGGGGAGCTGTTTTTT. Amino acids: CASSRDRGDTGELFF.

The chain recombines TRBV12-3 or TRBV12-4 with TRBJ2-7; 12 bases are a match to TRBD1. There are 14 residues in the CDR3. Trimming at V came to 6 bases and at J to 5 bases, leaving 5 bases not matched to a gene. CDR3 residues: CASSGGQGAHEQYF. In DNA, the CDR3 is TGTGCCAGCAGCGGGGGACAGGGGGCCCACGAGCAGTACTTC.

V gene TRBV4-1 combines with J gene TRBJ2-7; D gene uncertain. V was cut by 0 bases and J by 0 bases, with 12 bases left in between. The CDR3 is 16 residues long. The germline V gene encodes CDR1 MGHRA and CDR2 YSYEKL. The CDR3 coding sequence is TGCGCCAGCAGCCAAGAGGGCTTCAGCAGCTCCTACGAGCAGTACTTC. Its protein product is CASSQEGFSSSYEQYF.

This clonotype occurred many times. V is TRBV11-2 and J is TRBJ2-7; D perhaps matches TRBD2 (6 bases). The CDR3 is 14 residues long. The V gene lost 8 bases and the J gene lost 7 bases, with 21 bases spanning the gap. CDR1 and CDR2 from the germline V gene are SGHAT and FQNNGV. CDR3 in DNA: TGTGCCAGCTCCTTAGCGGAGAACTTGGGGGAGCAGTACTTC. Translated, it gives CASSLAENLGEQYF.

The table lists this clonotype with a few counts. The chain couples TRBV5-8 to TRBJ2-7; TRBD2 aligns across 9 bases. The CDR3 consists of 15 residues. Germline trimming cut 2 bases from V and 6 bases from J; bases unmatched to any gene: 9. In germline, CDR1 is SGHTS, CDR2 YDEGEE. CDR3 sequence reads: CASSFWGLAHVEQYF. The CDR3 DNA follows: TGTGCCAGCAGCTTCTGGGGACTAGCTCATGTCGAGCAGTACTTC.

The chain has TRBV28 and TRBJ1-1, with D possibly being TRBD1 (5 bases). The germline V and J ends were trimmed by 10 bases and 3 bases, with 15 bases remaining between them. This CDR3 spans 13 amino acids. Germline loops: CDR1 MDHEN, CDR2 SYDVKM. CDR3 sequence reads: CATSRGVDTEAFF. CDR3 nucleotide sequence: TGTGCCACCTCAAGGGGTGTGGACACTGAAGCTTTCTTT.

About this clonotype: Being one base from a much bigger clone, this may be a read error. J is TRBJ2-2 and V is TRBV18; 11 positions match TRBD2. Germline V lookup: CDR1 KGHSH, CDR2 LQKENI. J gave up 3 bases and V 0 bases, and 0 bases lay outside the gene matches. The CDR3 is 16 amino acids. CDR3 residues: CASSPPGLADTGELFF. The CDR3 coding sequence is TGTGCCAGCTCACCACCGGGACTAGCGGACACCGGGGAGCTGTTTTTT.